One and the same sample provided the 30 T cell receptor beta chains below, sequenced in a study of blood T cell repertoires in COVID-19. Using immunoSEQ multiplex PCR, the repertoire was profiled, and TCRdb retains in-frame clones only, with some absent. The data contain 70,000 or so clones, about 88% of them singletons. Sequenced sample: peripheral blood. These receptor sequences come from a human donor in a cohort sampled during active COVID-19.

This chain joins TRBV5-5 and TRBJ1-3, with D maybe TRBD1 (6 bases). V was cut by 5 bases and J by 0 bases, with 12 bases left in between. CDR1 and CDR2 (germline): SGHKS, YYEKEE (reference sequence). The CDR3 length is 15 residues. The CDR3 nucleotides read TGTGCCAGCAGTAACAGGGCCCTCTCTGGAAACACCATATATTTT. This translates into CASSNRALSGNTIYF.

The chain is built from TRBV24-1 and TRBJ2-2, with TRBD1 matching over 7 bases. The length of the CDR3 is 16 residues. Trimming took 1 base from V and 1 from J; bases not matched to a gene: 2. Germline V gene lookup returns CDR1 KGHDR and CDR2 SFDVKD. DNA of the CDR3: TGTGCCACCAGTGATTTAAGACAGGGGAACACCGGGGAGCTGTTTTTT. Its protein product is CATSDLRQGNTGELFF.

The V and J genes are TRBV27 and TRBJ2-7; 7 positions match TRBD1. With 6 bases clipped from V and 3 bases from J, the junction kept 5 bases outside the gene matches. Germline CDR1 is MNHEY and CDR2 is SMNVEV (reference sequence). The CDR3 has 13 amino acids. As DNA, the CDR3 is TGTGCCAGCAGCTTGGGACAGAGCTACGAGCAGTACTTC. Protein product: CASSLGQSYEQYF.

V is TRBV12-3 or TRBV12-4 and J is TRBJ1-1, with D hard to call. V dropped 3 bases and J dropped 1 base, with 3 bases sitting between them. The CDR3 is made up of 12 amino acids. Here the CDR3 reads CASSFGNTEAFF. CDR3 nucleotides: TGTGCCAGCAGTTTCGGGAACACTGAAGCTTTCTTT.

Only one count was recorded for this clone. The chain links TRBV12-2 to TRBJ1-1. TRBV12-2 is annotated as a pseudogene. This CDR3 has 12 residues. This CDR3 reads CATPPGCTEAFF. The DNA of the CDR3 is TGTGCAACCCCACCGGGTTGCACTGAAGCTTTCTTT.

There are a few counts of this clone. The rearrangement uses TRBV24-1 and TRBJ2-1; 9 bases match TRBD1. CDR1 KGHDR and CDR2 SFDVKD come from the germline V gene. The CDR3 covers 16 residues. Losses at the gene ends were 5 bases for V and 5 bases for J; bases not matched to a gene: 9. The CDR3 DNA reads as TGTGCCACCAGTGCGTGGCCGGGACAGGGCAACAATGAGCAGTTCTTC. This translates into CATSAWPGQGNNEQFF.

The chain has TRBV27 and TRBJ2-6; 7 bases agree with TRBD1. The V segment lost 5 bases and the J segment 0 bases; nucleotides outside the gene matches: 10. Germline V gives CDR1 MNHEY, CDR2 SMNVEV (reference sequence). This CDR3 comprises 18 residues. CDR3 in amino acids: CASSPPTGRRSGANVLTF. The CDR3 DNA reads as TGTGCCAGCAGTCCACCGACAGGGCGACGCTCTGGGGCCAACGTCCTGACTTTC.

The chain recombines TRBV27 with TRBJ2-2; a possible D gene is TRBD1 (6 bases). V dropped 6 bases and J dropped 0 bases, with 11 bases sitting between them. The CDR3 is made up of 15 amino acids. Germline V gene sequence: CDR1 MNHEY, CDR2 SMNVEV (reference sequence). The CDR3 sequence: CASRTGTPNTGELFF. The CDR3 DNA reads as TGTGCCAGCAGAACCGGGACACCGAACACCGGGGAGCTGTTTTTT.

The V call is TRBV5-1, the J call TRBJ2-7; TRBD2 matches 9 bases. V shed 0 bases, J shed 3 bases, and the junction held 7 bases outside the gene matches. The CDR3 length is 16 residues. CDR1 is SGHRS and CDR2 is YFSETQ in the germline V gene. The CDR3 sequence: CASSLGIAGANYEQYF. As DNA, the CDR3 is TGCGCCAGCAGCTTGGGGATAGCGGGAGCGAACTACGAGCAGTACTTC.

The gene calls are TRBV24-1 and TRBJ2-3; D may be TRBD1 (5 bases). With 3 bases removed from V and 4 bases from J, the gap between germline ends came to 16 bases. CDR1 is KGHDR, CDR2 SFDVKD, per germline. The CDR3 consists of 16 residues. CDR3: CATSDPAQGSADTQYF. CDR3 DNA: TGTGCCACCAGTGATCCCGCCCAGGGATCTGCAGATACGCAGTATTTT.

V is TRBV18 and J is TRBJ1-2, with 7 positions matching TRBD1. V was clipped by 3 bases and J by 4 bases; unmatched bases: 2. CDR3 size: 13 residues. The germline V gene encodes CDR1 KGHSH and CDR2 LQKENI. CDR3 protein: CASSPGTVYGYTF. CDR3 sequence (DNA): TGTGCCAGCTCACCGGGGACAGTCTATGGCTACACCTTC.

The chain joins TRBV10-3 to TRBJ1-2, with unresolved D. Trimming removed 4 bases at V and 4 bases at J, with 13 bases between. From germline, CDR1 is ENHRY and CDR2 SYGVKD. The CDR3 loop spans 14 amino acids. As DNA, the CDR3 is TGTGCCATCAGTGGTGTACAACAGTCCTATGGCTACACCTTC. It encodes CAISGVQQSYGYTF.

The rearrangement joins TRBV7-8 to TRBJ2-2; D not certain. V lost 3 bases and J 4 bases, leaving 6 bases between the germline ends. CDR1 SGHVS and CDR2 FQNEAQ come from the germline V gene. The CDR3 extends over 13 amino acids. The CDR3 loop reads CASSFRVTGELFF. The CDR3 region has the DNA TGTGCCAGCAGCTTTCGGGTCACCGGGGAGCTGTTTTTT.

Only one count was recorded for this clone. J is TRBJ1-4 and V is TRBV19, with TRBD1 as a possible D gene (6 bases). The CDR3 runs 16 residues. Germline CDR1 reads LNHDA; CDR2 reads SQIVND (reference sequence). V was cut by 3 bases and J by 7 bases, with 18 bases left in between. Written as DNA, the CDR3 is TGTGCCAGTAGTATTAGTCTCGGGGGGCGGGCTGAAAAACTGTTTTTT. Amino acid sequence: CASSISLGGRAEKLFF.

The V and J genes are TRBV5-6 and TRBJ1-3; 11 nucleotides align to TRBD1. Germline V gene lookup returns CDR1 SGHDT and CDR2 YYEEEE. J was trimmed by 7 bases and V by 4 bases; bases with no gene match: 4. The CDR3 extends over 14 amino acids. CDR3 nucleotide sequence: TGTGCCAGCAGCCGGGACAGGGGGTGGAACACCATATATTTT. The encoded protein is CASSRDRGWNTIYF.

The CDR3: CASSQSRGPDTQYF. The CDR3 region has the DNA TGTGCCAGCAGCCAAAGCCGAGGGCCAGATACGCAGTATTTT. The chain couples TRBV7-9 to TRBJ2-3; possible D gene TRBD2, 5 bases. Germline V CDR1 and CDR2: SEHNR, FQNEAQ (reference sequence). V was trimmed by 5 bases and J by 4 bases, leaving 13 bases between them. This CDR3 has 14 residues.

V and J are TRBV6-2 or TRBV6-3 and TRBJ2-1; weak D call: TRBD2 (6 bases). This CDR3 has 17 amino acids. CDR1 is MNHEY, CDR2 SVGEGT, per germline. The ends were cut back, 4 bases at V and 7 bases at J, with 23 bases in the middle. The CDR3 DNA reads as TGTGCCAGCAGTTTGGGGCGGTACGGGAGTGTTGAGAATGAGCAGTTCTTC. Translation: CASSLGRYGSVENEQFF.

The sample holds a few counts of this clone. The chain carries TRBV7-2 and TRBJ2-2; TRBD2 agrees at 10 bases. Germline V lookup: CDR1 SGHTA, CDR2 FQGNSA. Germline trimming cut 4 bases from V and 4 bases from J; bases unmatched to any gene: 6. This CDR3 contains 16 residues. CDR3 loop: CASSSPSGSGTGELFF. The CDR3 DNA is TGTGCCAGCAGCTCTCCTAGCGGGAGCGGCACCGGGGAGCTGTTTTTT.

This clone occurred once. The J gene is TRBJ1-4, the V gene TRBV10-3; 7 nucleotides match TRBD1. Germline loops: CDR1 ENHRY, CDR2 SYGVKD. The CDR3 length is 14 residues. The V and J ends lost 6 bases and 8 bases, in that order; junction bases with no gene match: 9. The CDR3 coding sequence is TGTGCCATCAGCCAGGGGGGAGCTGGGGAAAAACTGTTTTTT. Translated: CAISQGGAGEKLFF.

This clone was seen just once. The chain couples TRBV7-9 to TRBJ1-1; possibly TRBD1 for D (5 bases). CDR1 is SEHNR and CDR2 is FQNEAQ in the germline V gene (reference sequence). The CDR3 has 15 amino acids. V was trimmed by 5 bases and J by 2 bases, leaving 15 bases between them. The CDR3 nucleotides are TGTGCCAGCAGCGGAGGGGCGCTTGGTAACACTGAAGCTTTCTTT. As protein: CASSGGALGNTEAFF.

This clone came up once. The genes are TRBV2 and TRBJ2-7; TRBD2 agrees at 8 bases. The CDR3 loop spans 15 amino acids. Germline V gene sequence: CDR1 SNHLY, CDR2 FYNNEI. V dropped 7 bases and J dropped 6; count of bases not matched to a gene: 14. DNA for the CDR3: TGTGCCAGCAACGGGCCCTTGGCGGGAGGAGGCGAGCAGTACGTC. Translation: CASNGPLAGGGEQYV.

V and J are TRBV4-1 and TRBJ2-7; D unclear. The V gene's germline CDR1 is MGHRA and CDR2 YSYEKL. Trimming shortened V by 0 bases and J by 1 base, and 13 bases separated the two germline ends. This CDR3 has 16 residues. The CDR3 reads CASSQDWPGASYEQYF. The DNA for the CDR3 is TGCGCCAGCAGCCAAGATTGGCCGGGTGCGTCCTACGAGCAGTACTTC.

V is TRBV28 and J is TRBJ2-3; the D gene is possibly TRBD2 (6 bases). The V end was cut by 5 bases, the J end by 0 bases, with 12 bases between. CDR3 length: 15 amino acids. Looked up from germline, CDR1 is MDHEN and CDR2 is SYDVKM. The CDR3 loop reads CASSTSGSSTDTQYF. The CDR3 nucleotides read TGTGCCAGCAGTACCTCCGGGAGTAGCACAGATACGCAGTATTTT.

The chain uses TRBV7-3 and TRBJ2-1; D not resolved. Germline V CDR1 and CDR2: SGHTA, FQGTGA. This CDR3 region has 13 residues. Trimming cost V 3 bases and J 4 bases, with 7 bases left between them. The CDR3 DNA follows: TGTGCCAGCAGCTTTCAGAATTACAATGAGCAGTTCTTC. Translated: CASSFQNYNEQFF. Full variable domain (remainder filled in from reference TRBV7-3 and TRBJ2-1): GAGVSQTPSNKVTEKGKYVELRCDPISGHTALYWYRQSLGQGPEFLIYFQGTGAADDSGLPNDRFFAVRPEGSVSTLKIQRTERGDSAVYLCASSFQNYNEQFFGPGTRLTVL.

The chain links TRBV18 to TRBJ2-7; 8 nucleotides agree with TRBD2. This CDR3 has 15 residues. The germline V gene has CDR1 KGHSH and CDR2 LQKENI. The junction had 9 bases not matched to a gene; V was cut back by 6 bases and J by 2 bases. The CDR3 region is CASSLSGLAAYEQYF. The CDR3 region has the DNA TGTGCCAGCTCCTTGAGCGGACTAGCTGCCTACGAGCAGTACTTC.

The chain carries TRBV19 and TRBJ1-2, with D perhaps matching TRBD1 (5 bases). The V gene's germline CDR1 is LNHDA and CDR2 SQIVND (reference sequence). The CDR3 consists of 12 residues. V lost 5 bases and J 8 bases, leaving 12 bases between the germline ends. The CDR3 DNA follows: TGTGCCAGTAGTCCGGGGGTCCCCGGCTACACCTTC. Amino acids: CASSPGVPGYTF.

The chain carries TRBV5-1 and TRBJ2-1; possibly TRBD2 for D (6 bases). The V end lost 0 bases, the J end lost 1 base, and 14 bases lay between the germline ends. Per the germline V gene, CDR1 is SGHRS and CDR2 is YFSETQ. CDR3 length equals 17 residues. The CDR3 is CASSLETGGRSYNEQFF. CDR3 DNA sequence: TGCGCCAGCAGCTTGGAAACTGGAGGGAGATCCTACAATGAGCAGTTCTTC.

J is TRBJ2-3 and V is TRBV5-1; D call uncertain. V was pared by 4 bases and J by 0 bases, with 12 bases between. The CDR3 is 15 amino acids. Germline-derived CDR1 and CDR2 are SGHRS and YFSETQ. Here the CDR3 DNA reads TGCGCCAGCAGCCCTCACGCAACTAGCACAGATACGCAGTATTTT. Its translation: CASSPHATSTDTQYF.

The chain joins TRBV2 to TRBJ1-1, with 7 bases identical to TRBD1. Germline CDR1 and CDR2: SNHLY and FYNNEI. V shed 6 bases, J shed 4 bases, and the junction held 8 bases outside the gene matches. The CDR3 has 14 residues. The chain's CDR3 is CASRPNRGRTEAFF. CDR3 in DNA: TGTGCCAGCAGGCCAAACAGGGGTCGCACTGAAGCTTTCTTT.

Here the CDR3 DNA reads TGTGCCAGTAGAGCGGGGGACAGGGTAGAAAAACTGTTTTTT. Translated: CASRAGDRVEKLFF. This chain joins TRBV19 and TRBJ1-4; 9 bases match TRBD1. Germline values: CDR1 LNHDA, CDR2 SQIVND (reference sequence). The CDR3 is 14 residues long. Losses at the gene ends were 6 bases for V and 8 bases for J; bases not matched to a gene: 7.